This T cell receptor (beta chain) was captured by sequencing in a study of CD8+CD57+ T cells in acquired aplastic anemia. Study details: Sorting CD4+ and CD8+ cells gave DNA averaging about 3.2 ug.

This clonotype was recorded only once. The TCR beta profiling, which covered VDJ combination and CDR3 sequence, was carried out using genomic DNA as the template. One entry per CDR3 protein, called by TCRdb with MiXCR from the reads. This sample yields 150,000 to 200,000 distinct CDR3 sequences, of which roughly 48% are seen a single time; approximately 1% belongs to the top ten. Source material: sorted CD4+, CD8+, or CD8+CD57+ T cells (not recorded which) from PBMCs. The origin of this receptor is a human donor in good health.

CDR3 nucleotides: TGTGCCAGCAGCTTAGAGGCCAGGGGGTCCCCAGGCGCCATATATTTT. This sequence encodes CASSLEARGSPGAIYF. The rearrangement joins TRBV11-1 to TRBJ1-3; 7 positions match TRBD1. V gave up 1 base and J gave up 11 bases; unmatched junction bases: 14. Germline V gene sequence: CDR1 SGHAT, CDR2 FQDESV (reference sequence). The CDR3 has 16 residues.